This T cell receptor (beta chain) was documented in a study of cytomegalovirus exposure and HLA in healthy donors. Study-level background: Caucasian-associated ancestry cluster membership applied to approximately 80% of around 400 genotyped donors. Findings of the study overall: Per a prior analysis, the majority of TCR beta V segments were productive roughly 90% or roughly 30% of the time. Association of a missense DCLRE1C variant with TCR beta V- and J-gene trimming was reported in a later analysis.

Primers: 60 Vbeta forward and 13 Jbeta reverse. Some clones are missing from TCRdb's copy, which holds only in-frame ones; the method was immunoSEQ multiplex PCR. The sample lists about 120,000 clones; less than 90% were seen once. V lost 3 bases to trimming and J lost 0 bases, with 9 bases between them. The CDR3 has 14 residues. The germline V gene has CDR1 SGDLS and CDR2 YYNGEE. A remark on this clone: The antigen is not known.

The sequenced sample consisted of PBMCs. This TCR derives from a man aged 50-59 years in good health and CMV-seronegative. This sequence joins TRBV9 and TRBJ1-1, with D hard to call. The DNA for the CDR3 is TGTGCCAGCAGCGGACGACAATTGAACACTGAAGCTTTCTTT. It is translated as CASSGRQLNTEAFF.